This entry is about one T cell receptor beta chain. This clone's antigen is unknown. This could be a read error, since a much larger clone is one nucleotide away. The hyperthyroidism patients were 18 to 65 years old and newly diagnosed, with a disease duration of less than 2 months. Patients with other autoimmune diseases, uncontrolled infections, pregnancy or lactation were excluded. Diagnosis was based on clinical symptoms, serum thyroxine, TRAb, thyroid ultrasound and orbital computed tomography. Total RNA was extracted with Trizol reagent and quality-checked on an Agilent 2100 Bioanalyzer. From the cysteine up to the phenylalanine, the CDR3 has a length of 13 residues. Here the CDR3 DNA is all that survives: 39 bases in frame from base 1. V is clipped by 4 bases and J by 5 bases, and the sequence between their germline boundaries is 12 bases long. This specimen comes from a study of Graves' ophthalmopathy and Graves' hyperthyroidism (dated by TCRdb to 2016 to 2019). Looking at the study overall: Hyperthyroidism was considered stable if no progression to ophthalmopathy occurred within 18 months of follow-up. To explore V-J signatures distinguishing ophthalmopathy from hyperthyroidism, a discovery set of around 97 patients (43 ophthalmopathy, over 55 stable hyperthyroidism) was enrolled. TCR beta repertoire signatures were used to distinguish Graves' ophthalmopathy from Graves' hyperthyroidism and to predict progression to ophthalmopathy. An independent validation cohort comprised 18 hyperthyroidism patients and 15 to 17 patients who later progressed from hyperthyroidism to ophthalmopathy. In five or six hyperthyroidism patients, T-cell repertoires of thyroid tissue and blood were compared. Once sampling was done, hyperthyroidism patients were given methimazole at a starting dose of 30 mg daily, while ophthalmopathy patients were given high-dose intravenous methylprednisolone. In total, 135 blood samples were TCR-sequenced: around 42 ophthalmopathy, 80 or so hyperthyroidism and some 17 hyperthyroidism-to-ophthalmopathy patients.

The full study reports these points: Among expanded thyroid clonotypes with frequency above 0.001, most also showed up in blood, which suggests that blood repertoires may reflect the thyroid immune response. In validation, the model predicted ophthalmopathy progression with nearly 71% sensitivity and less than 80% specificity; some 13 predicted patients were CT-confirmed with GO in a median of about 6.2 months. No statistical method was used to predetermine the sample size, and group allocation was not hidden from the investigators. Ophthalmopathy was separated from stable hyperthyroidism by the 13-signature model with about 89% sensitivity and roughly 83% specificity in cross-validation and with 80%/75% in the test set.

TCR beta CDR3 regions were amplified from RNA transcripts for repertoire sequencing. A first-round RT-PCR used HTBI primers with the Qiagen OneStep RT-PCR kit, followed by a second-round multiplex PCR, size selection and purification. Libraries were sequenced paired-end with 100 bp reads on an Illumina HiSeq2000. The published analysis was carried out like this. Reads were processed with SOAPnuke, discarding reads with adapters, uncalled bases, mean Phred below 15, or no exact constant-primer or identifier match. COPE v1.2.5 was used to merge high-quality paired reads. Clonotypes were defined as unique nucleotide sequences and were aligned to IMGT TRB V, D and J references using MiTCR v1.1. The analysis was limited to V-J combinations with a frequency above 0.0001, which together covered over 99% of the repertoires. For each V-J combination, a TCR clonal expansion and chaos score was defined as F50 clonal expansion divided by the chaos observed in the TCRdist matrix. Welch's t-statistics and random forest were used to reduce the features to about 14 V-J combinations, which were then used as input to a naive Bayes classifier. The similarity between thyroid and blood repertoires was quantified using the Morisita-Horn index. TCRdb reran the public reads through fastp at Q25 and MiXCR, keeping productive beta chains. Entries that share a CDR3 protein sequence are merged under the most common genes and DNA. The V and J calls and clone size are TCRdb's, not the authors'. This sample comprises more than 1,000,000 distinct CDR3 sequences, about 36% of them detected only once. Of the sample, 11% is held by the ten largest clones.

The rearranged chain carries TRBV12-3 or TRBV12-4 and TRBJ2-7; the D gene cannot be resolved reliably. Sequenced input: peripheral blood or thyroid tissue (not recorded which). The clonotype originates from an adult man with Graves' hyperthyroidism. The nucleotide sequence is given as TGTGCCAGCAGTTCAGCATCGTACCACGAGCAGTACTTC. Its coded protein is CASSSASYHEQYF.